These T cell receptor beta chains were read from a single sample in a study of T-cell reconstitution after alpha-beta-depleted transplantation in children. TCRdb redid the calling of the PCR reads with MiXCR, one entry per CDR3 protein. The table lists fewer than 90,000 distinct CDR3 sequences, roughly 6.6% of them singletons. The specimen comprised PBMCs from the stem cell graft donor, sampled from the stem cell graft. The receptors come from a human donor who donated a stem cell graft to a child with acute lymphoblastic leukemia. Each CDR3 is given with its conserved first and last residue. Each record gives: clone size, D gene, J gene, V gene, CDR3 protein, CDR3 DNA. The D gene is left open where the match is weak. Clone size, where shown, is once, few, many, or a class for clones that have expanded.

size: many; D: -; J: TRBJ2-1; V: TRBV5-1; CDR3: CASSPWGIYNEQFF; DNA: TGCGCCAGCAGCCCATGGGGTATCTACAATGAGCAGTTCTTC
size: many; D: -; J: TRBJ2-7; V: TRBV7-2; CDR3: CASSPRTGEQYF; DNA: TGTGCCAGCAGCCCACGGACTGGAGAGCAGTACTTC
size: many; D: TRBD2; J: TRBJ2-1; V: TRBV4-2; CDR3: CASSHAGTSGRNEQFF; DNA: TGTGCCAGCAGCCACGCCGGGACTAGCGGGCGGAATGAGCAGTTCTTC
size: many; D: TRBD2; J: TRBJ2-5; V: TRBV6-2/TRBV6-3; CDR3: CASRPRFLRTLAGKETQYF; DNA: TGTGCCAGCAGACCCCGGTTTCTCCGGACACTAGCGGGCAAAGAGACCCAGTACTTC
size: few; D: TRBD1; J: TRBJ1-5; V: TRBV2; CDR3: CASTNDRGNQPQHF; DNA: TGTGCCAGCACCAACGACAGGGGCAATCAGCCCCAGCATTTT
size: few; D: TRBD1; J: TRBJ1-4; V: TRBV20-1; CDR3: CSAPQGGGEKLFF; DNA: TGCAGTGCACCTCAGGGGGGGGGTGAAAAACTGTTTTTT
size: -; D: -; J: TRBJ1-2; V: TRBV6-5; CDR3: CASSYPGQYGYTF; DNA: TGTGCCAGCAGTTACCCCGGGCAGTATGGCTACACCTTC
size: many; D: -; J: TRBJ2-1; V: TRBV15; CDR3: CATSSPGGYNEQFF; DNA: TGTGCCACCAGCTCACCAGGGGGGTACAATGAGCAGTTCTTC
size: few; D: TRBD2; J: TRBJ2-1; V: TRBV6-4; CDR3: CASSDLAGAYNEQFF; DNA: TGTGCCAGCAGTGACCTAGCGGGAGCTTATAATGAGCAGTTCTTC
size: few; D: TRBD2; J: TRBJ2-1; V: TRBV10-3; CDR3: CAIRDPGLAGNEQFF; DNA: TGTGCCATCAGGGACCCGGGACTAGCGGGAAATGAGCAGTTCTTC
size: few; D: -; J: TRBJ2-7; V: TRBV5-4; CDR3: CASSKGGLDSYEQYF; DNA: TGTGCCAGCAGCAAAGGGGGGCTAGACTCCTACGAGCAGTACTTC
size: many; D: -; J: TRBJ2-2; V: TRBV7-2; CDR3: CASSFTQGNTGELFF; DNA: TGTGCCAGCAGCTTTACACAGGGAAACACCGGGGAGCTGTTTTTT
size: many; D: -; J: TRBJ1-5; V: TRBV2; CDR3: CASQYGTSNQPQHF; DNA: TGTGCCAGTCAATATGGGACAAGCAATCAGCCCCAGCATTTT
size: few; D: -; J: TRBJ2-5; V: TRBV25-1; CDR3: CASSGGWRETQYF; DNA: TGTGCCAGCAGTGGTGGGTGGCGAGAGACCCAGTACTTC
size: -; D: TRBD2; J: TRBJ2-1; V: TRBV11-2; CDR3: CASSLDLASGGARNEQFF; DNA: TGTGCCAGCAGCTTAGATCTGGCCAGCGGGGGGGCACGTAATGAGCAGTTCTTC
size: -; D: -; J: TRBJ2-4; V: TRBV9; CDR3: CASSVDPGRGPKNIQYF; DNA: TGTGCCAGCAGCGTAGATCCGGGCAGAGGTCCCAAAAACATTCAGTACTTC
size: many; D: -; J: TRBJ1-3; V: TRBV6-5; CDR3: CASKNRPTGNTIYF; DNA: TGTGCCAGCAAAAACAGGCCTACTGGAAACACCATATATTTT
size: many; D: -; J: TRBJ2-5; V: TRBV10-3; CDR3: CAISDEETQYF; DNA: TGTGCCATCAGTGACGAAGAGACCCAGTACTTC
size: few; D: -; J: TRBJ1-4; V: TRBV28; CDR3: CASSLHRATGGEKLFF; DNA: TGTGCCAGCAGTCTTCATCGGGCGACCGGAGGTGAAAAACTGTTTTTT
size: once; D: -; J: TRBJ2-7; V: TRBV4-2; CDR3: CASSLHQGEQYF; DNA: TGTGCCAGCAGCCTCCATCAGGGCGAGCAGTACTTC
size: many; D: TRBD2; J: TRBJ2-4; V: TRBV20-1; CDR3: CSARFPGGGENIQYF; DNA: TGCAGTGCTAGATTCCCTGGGGGGGGGGAAAACATTCAGTACTTC
size: many; D: -; J: TRBJ1-1; V: TRBV7-2; CDR3: CASSLSRTPNTEAFF; DNA: TGTGCCAGCAGCTTAAGCAGGACTCCGAACACTGAAGCTTTCTTT
size: many; D: -; J: TRBJ1-1; V: TRBV28; CDR3: CASSGVTGTEAFF; DNA: TGTGCCAGCAGTGGCGTAACCGGGACAGAAGCTTTCTTT
size: few; D: -; J: TRBJ2-5; V: TRBV10-3; CDR3: CAIRTVGQETQYF; DNA: TGTGCCATCAGGACCGTAGGGCAAGAGACCCAGTACTTC
size: many; D: TRBD1; J: TRBJ1-6; V: TRBV12-3/TRBV12-4; CDR3: CASSVTGGDSPLHF; DNA: TGTGCCAGCAGTGTTACAGGGGGCGATTCACCCCTCCACTTT
size: -; D: -; J: TRBJ2-5; V: TRBV7-2; CDR3: CASSSSPTREETQYF; DNA: TGTGCCAGCAGCTCCTCCCCCACTAGGGAAGAGACCCAGTACTTC
size: many; D: -; J: TRBJ1-1; V: TRBV11-2; CDR3: CASSLGQHTEAFF; DNA: TGTGCCAGCAGCTTAGGACAGCACACTGAAGCTTTCTTT
size: many; D: -; J: TRBJ1-1; V: TRBV7-2; CDR3: CASSLLIGQPYTEAFF; DNA: TGTGCCAGCAGCTTATTAATAGGGCAGCCATACACTGAAGCTTTCTTT
size: many; D: -; J: TRBJ1-1; V: TRBV14; CDR3: CASSQVRTEAFF; DNA: TGTGCCAGCAGCCAAGTGAGGACTGAAGCTTTCTTT
size: few; D: -; J: TRBJ1-1; V: TRBV7-2; CDR3: CASSLGMGGTEAFF; DNA: TGTGCCAGCAGCTTGGGTATGGGGGGGACTGAAGCTTTCTTT
size: once; D: TRBD2; J: TRBJ2-1; V: TRBV3-1; CDR3: CATSIGLAGELYNEQFF; DNA: TGTGCCACCAGCATCGGACTAGCGGGAGAACTTTACAATGAGCAGTTCTTC
size: few; D: TRBD1; J: TRBJ2-7; V: TRBV5-6; CDR3: CASSLFGTGVEQYF; DNA: TGTGCCAGCAGCCTTTTTGGGACAGGGGTGGAGCAGTACTTC
size: many; D: -; J: TRBJ2-7; V: TRBV7-2; CDR3: CASSFERYYSYEQYF; DNA: TGTGCCAGCAGCTTCGAAAGATACTACTCCTACGAGCAGTACTTC
size: many; D: TRBD1; J: TRBJ1-3; V: TRBV6-1; CDR3: CASSATTGAGNTIYF; DNA: TGTGCCAGCAGTGCCACGACAGGGGCTGGAAACACCATATATTTT
size: many; D: TRBD1; J: TRBJ1-2; V: TRBV7-8; CDR3: CASSRGTGGDGYTF; DNA: TGTGCCAGCAGCCGAGGGACAGGGGGCGATGGCTACACCTTC
size: many; D: -; J: TRBJ2-5; V: TRBV10-3; CDR3: CAISEQETQYF; DNA: TGTGCCATCAGCGAACAAGAGACCCAGTACTTC
size: many; D: -; J: TRBJ2-2; V: TRBV29-1; CDR3: CSVGTSDRRNTGELFF; DNA: TGCAGCGTTGGGACTTCGGACAGACGGAACACCGGGGAGCTGTTTTTT
size: few; D: -; J: TRBJ2-3; V: TRBV29-1; CDR3: CSPLLASTDTQYF; DNA: TGCAGCCCGTTGTTGGCTAGCACAGATACGCAGTATTTT
size: -; D: TRBD1; J: TRBJ2-1; V: TRBV11-3; CDR3: CASSLQGYGSNEQFF; DNA: TGTGCCAGCAGTCTACAGGGGTATGGGTCGAATGAGCAGTTCTTC
size: many; D: -; J: TRBJ2-7; V: TRBV15; CDR3: CATSRYIEGEQYF; DNA: TGTGCCACCAGCAGGTATATAGAGGGCGAGCAGTACTTC
size: few; D: -; J: TRBJ2-7; V: TRBV6-5; CDR3: CASSWGPGGQQYF; DNA: TGTGCCAGCAGTTGGGGGCCGGGGGGCCAGCAGTACTTC
size: few; D: -; J: TRBJ2-5; V: TRBV20-1; CDR3: CSARDASQRPQETQYF; DNA: TGCAGTGCTAGAGATGCTTCACAGAGACCCCAAGAGACCCAGTACTTC
size: -; D: TRBD1; J: TRBJ2-7; V: TRBV19; CDR3: CASSIGQGADYEQYF; DNA: TGTGCCAGTAGTATCGGGCAGGGGGCGGACTACGAGCAGTACTTC
size: few; D: TRBD1; J: TRBJ2-7; V: TRBV7-9; CDR3: CASSPPGQGYYEQYF; DNA: TGTGCCAGCAGCCCACCGGGACAGGGTTACTACGAGCAGTACTTC
size: -; D: TRBD1; J: TRBJ1-2; V: TRBV28; CDR3: CASSPAGGYGYTF; DNA: TGTGCCAGCAGTCCAGCAGGGGGCTATGGCTACACCTTC
size: many; D: -; J: TRBJ2-7; V: TRBV7-2; CDR3: CASTHVRWSRRGRLDYEQYF; DNA: TGTGCCAGCACCCACGTTAGATGGTCTCGACGGGGTCGGCTAGACTACGAGCAGTACTTC
size: -; D: -; J: TRBJ2-1; V: TRBV12-3/TRBV12-4; CDR3: CASTLSPNNEQFF; DNA: TGTGCCAGCACCCTTTCGCCGAACAATGAGCAGTTCTTC
size: many; D: TRBD1; J: TRBJ2-1; V: TRBV6-4; CDR3: CASSPLGQGSANEQFF; DNA: TGTGCCAGCAGTCCCCTAGGACAGGGAAGCGCCAATGAGCAGTTCTTC
size: many; D: TRBD1; J: TRBJ2-7; V: TRBV12-3/TRBV12-4; CDR3: CASSLGTGSSYEQYF; DNA: TGTGCCAGCAGTTTAGGGACAGGGAGCTCCTACGAGCAGTACTTC
size: many; D: -; J: TRBJ2-5; V: TRBV12-3/TRBV12-4; CDR3: CASSLRDGKKTQYF; DNA: TGTGCCAGCAGTCTGCGGGACGGAAAGAAGACCCAGTACTTC
size: -; D: -; J: TRBJ2-7; V: TRBV14; CDR3: CASSQVGGGEQYF; DNA: TGTGCCAGCAGCCAAGTCGGTGGTGGGGAGCAGTACTTC
size: many; D: -; J: TRBJ2-6; V: TRBV28; CDR3: CASRSGGSGANVLTF; DNA: TGTGCCAGCCGCTCAGGCGGCTCTGGGGCCAACGTCCTGACTTTC
size: many; D: -; J: TRBJ2-4; V: TRBV15; CDR3: CATSRGAETNKNIQYF; DNA: TGTGCCACCAGCAGAGGAGCGGAGACAAACAAAAACATTCAGTACTTC
size: many; D: -; J: TRBJ2-1; V: TRBV29-1; CDR3: CSVRREMEQFF; DNA: TGCAGCGTTCGGAGGGAGATGGAGCAGTTCTTC
size: many; D: -; J: TRBJ2-7; V: TRBV11-2; CDR3: CASSLDWGGARYEQYF; DNA: TGTGCCAGCAGCTTGGACTGGGGGGGGGCCAGGTACGAGCAGTACTTC